One sample yielded the 9 T cell receptor beta chains listed below, sequenced in a study of shared clonotypes between healthy human individuals. Repertoires were generated with immunoSEQ multiplex PCR, while TCRdb's copy carries only in-frame clones and drops some. The sample comprises hundreds of thousands of clones, 95% to 98% of which are singletons, and approximately 0.057% rests with the top ten. Material: naive CD4+ T cells sorted from blood. Subset in this sample: CD45RA+ positively selected. These receptors were taken from a woman in her twenties or thirties in good health.

The rearrangement joins TRBV2 to TRBJ2-1; 7 bases fit TRBD2. This CDR3 has 16 amino acids. J lost 0 bases, V lost 6 bases, and 8 bases had no gene match. CDR1 and CDR2 from the germline V gene are SNHLY and FYNNEI. This CDR3 is CASRLLAVSSYNEQFF. The CDR3 coding sequence is TGTGCCAGCAGACTTCTAGCGGTTAGCTCCTACAATGAGCAGTTCTTC. Full variable domain (remainder filled in from reference TRBV2 and TRBJ2-1): EPEVTQTPSHQVTQMGQEVILRCVPISNHLYFYWYRQILGQKVEFLVSFYNNEISEKSEIFDDQFSVERPDGSNFTLKIRSTKLEDSAMYFCASRLLAVSSYNEQFFGPGTRLTVL.

Notes on this clone: Other DNA sequences in the sample encode the same CDR3. The chain links TRBV29-1 to TRBJ2-3; tentatively, D is TRBD2 (6 bases). The ends were cut back, 3 bases at V and 3 bases at J, with 10 bases in the middle. Germline CDR1 and CDR2: SQVTM and ANQGSEA. The CDR3 is 13 residues long. Here the CDR3 reads CSVETRLTDTQYF. CDR3 DNA: TGCAGCGTTGAGACTAGATTAACAGATACGCAGTATTTT.

The chain uses TRBV28 and TRBJ1-4; possible D gene TRBD1, 5 bases. Germline V gene lookup returns CDR1 MDHEN and CDR2 SYDVKM. The CDR3 has 15 residues. V lost 4 bases and J lost 2, with 11 bases in between. In DNA, the CDR3 is TGTGCCAGCAGTTCCCGGACATCTACTAATGAAAAACTGTTTTTT. Amino acid sequence: CASSSRTSTNEKLFF.

The chain uses TRBV30 and TRBJ2-7; D gene ambiguous. The CDR3 has 11 residues. Germline CDR1 and CDR2: GTSNPN and SVGIG (reference sequence). V was clipped by 2 bases and J by 5 bases, with 7 bases between them. CDR3 sequence: CAWSKADEQYF. The CDR3 coding sequence is TGTGCCTGGAGTAAGGCGGACGAGCAGTACTTC.

This chain connects TRBV7-3 to TRBJ2-2; TRBD1 matches 8 bases. This CDR3 is built from 18 residues. V trimming: 5 bases; J trimming: 10 bases; junction bases outside the gene matches: 21. Germline CDR1 reads SGHTA; CDR2 reads FQGTGA. The CDR3 spells CASSPGRWTGRIREELFF. In nucleotides, the CDR3 is TGTGCCAGCAGCCCCGGGCGGTGGACAGGGAGGATTCGTGAGGAGCTGTTTTTT.

The rearrangement links TRBV28 to TRBJ1-3; D may be TRBD1 (5 bases). Looked up from germline, CDR1 is MDHEN and CDR2 is SYDVKM. CDR3 size: 13 residues. The ends were cut back, 3 bases at V and 6 bases at J, with 9 bases in the middle. CDR3 sequence (DNA): TGTGCCAGCAGTTTGCAGGGAGCAAACACCATATATTTT. Translated: CASSLQGANTIYF. Variable domain in full (rest from reference TRBV28 and TRBJ1-3): DVKVTQSSRYLVKRTGEKVFLECVQDMDHENMFWYRQDPGLGLRLIYFSYDVKMKEKGDIPEGYSVSREKKERFSLILESASTNQTSMYLCASSLQGANTIYFGEGSWLTVV.

This clone was seen just once. The chain is built from TRBV11-3 and TRBJ2-7, with TRBD1 matching over 8 bases. Germline V gene data show CDR1 as SGHNT and CDR2 as YENEEA. V lost 3 bases to trimming and J lost 12 bases; unmatched junction nucleotides: 7. The CDR3 spans 12 residues. CDR3 in amino acids: CASSFSGTGPYF. CDR3 nucleotide sequence: TGTGCCAGCAGCTTCTCCGGGACAGGCCCGTACTTC.

This clone was recorded a few times. V gene TRBV2 combines with J gene TRBJ1-1; D gene ambiguous. The CDR3 loop spans 14 amino acids. Trimming took 3 bases from V and 0 from J, leaving 8 bases between them. Per the germline V gene, CDR1 is SNHLY and CDR2 is FYNNEI. CDR3 in amino acids: CASSDRYMNTEAFF. The CDR3 DNA reads as TGTGCCAGCAGTGATAGGTATATGAACACTGAAGCTTTCTTT.

The rearrangement uses TRBV9 and TRBJ2-1; D remains unclear. CDR1 and CDR2 (germline): SGDLS, YYNGEE. Deletions cut 0 bases from V and 0 bases from J, with 10 bases between. The CDR3 sequence is 16 residues long. CDR3 residues: CASSVVGAFSYNEQFF. The CDR3 region has the DNA TGTGCCAGCAGCGTAGTAGGAGCATTCTCCTACAATGAGCAGTTCTTC.